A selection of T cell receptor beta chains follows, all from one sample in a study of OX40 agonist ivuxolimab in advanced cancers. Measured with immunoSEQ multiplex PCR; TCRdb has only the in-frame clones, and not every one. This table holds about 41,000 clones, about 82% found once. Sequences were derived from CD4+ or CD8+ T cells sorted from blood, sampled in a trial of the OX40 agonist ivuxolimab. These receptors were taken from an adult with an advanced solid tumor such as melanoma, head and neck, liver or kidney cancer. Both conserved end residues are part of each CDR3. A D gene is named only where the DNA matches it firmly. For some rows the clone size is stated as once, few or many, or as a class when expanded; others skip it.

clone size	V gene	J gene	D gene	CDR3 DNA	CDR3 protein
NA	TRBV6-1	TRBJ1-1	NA	TGTGCCAACGGACTTTTGAACACTGAAGCTTTCTTT	CANGLLNTEAFF
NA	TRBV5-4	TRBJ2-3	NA	TGTGCCAGCAGCTTATCCCCTAGCAGATTCACAGATACGCAGTATTTT	CASSLSPSRFTDTQYF
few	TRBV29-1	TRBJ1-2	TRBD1	TGCAGCGTGGGAGAGACAGGGATATATGGCTACACCTTC	CSVGETGIYGYTF
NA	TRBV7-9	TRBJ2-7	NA	TGTGCCAGCAGTAGGGCAGTCTCGACCTACGAGCAGTACTTC	CASSRAVSTYEQYF
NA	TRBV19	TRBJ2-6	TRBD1	TGTGCCAGTAGTATAGCGGGGACAGCCACCCTCTCTGGGGCCAACGTCCTGACTTTC	CASSIAGTATLSGANVLTF
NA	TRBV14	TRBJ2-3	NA	TGTGCCAGCAGCCAAGATCCGGCGACAGATACGCAGTATTTT	CASSQDPATDTQYF
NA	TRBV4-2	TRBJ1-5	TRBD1	TGTGCCAGCAGCCAAGAGGGTGGCCAGGGGGCTCAGCCCCAGCATTTT	CASSQEGGQGAQPQHF
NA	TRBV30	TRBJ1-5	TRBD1	TGTGCCTGGAGTTCGACAGGGACCCAGCCCCAGCATTTT	CAWSSTGTQPQHF
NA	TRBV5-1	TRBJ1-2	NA	TGCGCCAGCAGCTCTTCGGGCGCGGAGAACTATGGCTACACCTTC	CASSSSGAENYGYTF
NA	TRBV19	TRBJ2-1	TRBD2	TGTGCCAGTAGTTGGGGGGGGAACTCCTACAATGAGCAGTTCTTC	CASSWGGNSYNEQFF
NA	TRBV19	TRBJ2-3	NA	TGTGCCAGTAGTAGCGGGATGGGGGATACGCAGTATTTT	CASSSGMGDTQYF
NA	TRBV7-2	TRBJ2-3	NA	TGTGCCAGCAGCTTGGACAGACCAGATACGCAGTATTTT	CASSLDRPDTQYF
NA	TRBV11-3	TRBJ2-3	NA	TGTGCCAGCAGCCTCCGAGCCCAGGGAGATACGCAGTATTTT	CASSLRAQGDTQYF
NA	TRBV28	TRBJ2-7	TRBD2	TGTGCCAGCTTGGGCGGGAGTTGGTACGAGCAGTACTTC	CASLGGSWYEQYF
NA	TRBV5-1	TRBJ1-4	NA	TGCGCCAGCAGCTTGGCCCCGGATGAAAAACTGTTTTTT	CASSLAPDEKLFF
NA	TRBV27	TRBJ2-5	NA	TGTGCCAGCAGTTTACCCCCCGGGATTGGGGGAGCCGAGACCCAGTACTTC	CASSLPPGIGGAETQYF
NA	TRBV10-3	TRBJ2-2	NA	TGTGCCATCAGTGAAGTGCATGGAAACACCGGGGAGCTGTTTTTT	CAISEVHGNTGELFF
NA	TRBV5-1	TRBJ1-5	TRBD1	TGCGCCAGCAGCCAGGGGGGGGAGGCTCAGCCCCAGCATTTT	CASSQGGEAQPQHF
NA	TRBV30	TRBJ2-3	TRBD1	TGTGCCTGGAGCGACCGGGACAGGGGAGATACGCAGTATTTT	CAWSDRDRGDTQYF
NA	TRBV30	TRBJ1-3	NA	TGTGCCTGGAGTAGGGGCTCACACTCTGGAAACACCATATATTTT	CAWSRGSHSGNTIYF
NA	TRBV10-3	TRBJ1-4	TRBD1	TGTGCCATCAGTAAGGGGGCGGAAGACGAAAAACTGTTTTTT	CAISKGAEDEKLFF
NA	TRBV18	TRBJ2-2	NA	TGTGCCAGCTCACCACAGGGACGGGGAAACACCGGGGAGCTGTTTTTT	CASSPQGRGNTGELFF
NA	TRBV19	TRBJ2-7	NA	TGTGCCAGTAGTGAGATCGGGATTCGAGGGGCCTACGAGCAGTACTTC	CASSEIGIRGAYEQYF
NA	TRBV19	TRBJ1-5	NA	TGTGCCAGTAGTCGCGGGACACCTTCCAATCAGCCCCAGCATTTT	CASSRGTPSNQPQHF
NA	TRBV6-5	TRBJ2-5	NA	TGTGCCAGCAGCCGCAGAGAGACCCAGTACTTC	CASSRRETQYF
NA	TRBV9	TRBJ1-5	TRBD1	TGTGCCAGCAGCGTGTCAGGGGGTAATCAGCCCCAGCATTTT	CASSVSGGNQPQHF
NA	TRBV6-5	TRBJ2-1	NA	TGTGCCAGCAGTTACGACTGGGAGCTTTACAATGAGCAGTTCTTC	CASSYDWELYNEQFF
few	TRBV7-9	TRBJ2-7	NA	TGTGCCAGCAGTTCTGACAGACTAATCCAGCTCGAGCAGTACTTC	CASSSDRLIQLEQYF
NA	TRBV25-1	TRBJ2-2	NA	TGTGCCAGCAGTGAATTCTGGACCCATAACACCGGGGAGCTGTTTTTT	CASSEFWTHNTGELFF
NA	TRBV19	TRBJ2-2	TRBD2	TGTGCCAGTAGTATATCAGCGGGAGGGATCGGGGAGCTGTTTTTT	CASSISAGGIGELFF
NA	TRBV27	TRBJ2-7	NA	TGTGCCAGCAAAGCGTCCAACGAGCAGTACTTC	CASKASNEQYF
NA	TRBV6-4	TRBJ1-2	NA	TGTGCCAGCAGTGACTCTATGGGGAATGGCTACACCTTC	CASSDSMGNGYTF
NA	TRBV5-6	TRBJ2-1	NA	TGTGCCAGCAGCTTGGCGCAACGGGAGCAGTTCTTC	CASSLAQREQFF
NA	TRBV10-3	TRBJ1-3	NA	TGTGCCATCACCGGCTCTGGAAACACCATATATTTT	CAITGSGNTIYF
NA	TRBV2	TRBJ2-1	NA	TGTGCCAGCACCCAAGTAGGGCCGTCTACCCTCTTC	CASTQVGPSTLF
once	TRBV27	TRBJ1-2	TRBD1	TGTGCCAGCAGAAAAGCCGGGACAGGTGGCGGCTACACCTTC	CASRKAGTGGGYTF
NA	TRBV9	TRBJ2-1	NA	TGTGCCAGCAGCGTAGGAATTGGACCGAGCTCCTACAATGAGCAGTTCTTC	CASSVGIGPSSYNEQFF
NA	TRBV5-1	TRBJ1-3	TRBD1	TGCGCCAGCAGCTTGGGCGGGACAGGGGTGTGGAACACCATATATTTT	CASSLGGTGVWNTIYF
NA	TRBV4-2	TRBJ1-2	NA	TGTGCCAGCAGCCAAGATAGGGGAACAGGGCGGAGTGGCTACACCTTC	CASSQDRGTGRSGYTF
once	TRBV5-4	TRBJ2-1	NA	TGTGCCACCGGACTGGGAACCCACAATGAGCAGTTCTTC	CATGLGTHNEQFF
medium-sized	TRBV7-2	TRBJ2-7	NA	TGTGCCAGCAGCTTAGCGCCTTCCCACGAGCAGTACTTC	CASSLAPSHEQYF
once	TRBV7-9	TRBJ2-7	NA	TGTGCCAGCAGCTTAGCGGGTCTTAAAGGCTACGAGCAGTACTTC	CASSLAGLKGYEQYF
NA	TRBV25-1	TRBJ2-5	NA	TGTGCCAGCAGCCACAGCGGTCAAGAGACCCAGTACTTC	CASSHSGQETQYF
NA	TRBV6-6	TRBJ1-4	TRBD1	TGTGCCAGCAGGCCCGGGACAGCTGAAAAACTGTTTTTT	CASRPGTAEKLFF
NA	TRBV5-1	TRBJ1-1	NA	TGCGCCAGCAGCTTAAACCGGGGGGACACTGAAGCTTTCTTT	CASSLNRGDTEAFF
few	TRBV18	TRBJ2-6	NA	TGTGCCAGCTCCCCTTTATGGGGAAGGGCTATGGGGGCCAACGTCCTGACTTTC	CASSPLWGRAMGANVLTF
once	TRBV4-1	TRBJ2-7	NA	TGCGCCAGCAGCCAGGCTGACAGTTCCTACGAGCAGTGCTTC	CASSQADSSYEQCF
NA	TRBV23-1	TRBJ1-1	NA	TGCGCCAGCAGTCAGTGGCGGGGGCCTAAATTAACTGAAGCTTTCTTT	CASSQWRGPKLTEAFF
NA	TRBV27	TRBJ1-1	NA	TGTGCCAGCAGTTTAAGGCAGGGGTTGACTGAAGCTTTCTTT	CASSLRQGLTEAFF
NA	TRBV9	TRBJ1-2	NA	TGTGCCAGCAGCCCAAGACAGGTTCCCTATGGCTACACCTTC	CASSPRQVPYGYTF
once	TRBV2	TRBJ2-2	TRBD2	TGTGCCAGCTCCGCCTGGGCGGGAGTGGGCGGGGAGCTGTTTTTT	CASSAWAGVGGELFF
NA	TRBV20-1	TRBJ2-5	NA	TGCAGTGCCCAAGGGGGGACCCAGTACTTC	CSAQGGTQYF
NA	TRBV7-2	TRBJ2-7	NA	TGTGCCAGCAGCTTAAGGGTACCCTACGAGCAGTACTTC	CASSLRVPYEQYF
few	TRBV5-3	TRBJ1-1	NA	TGTGCCAGAACCGGAGACCTGAACACTGAAGCTTTCTTT	CARTGDLNTEAFF
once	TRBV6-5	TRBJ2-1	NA	TGTGCCAGCAGTTACGGCCGGGGGGCTCGCAATGAGCAGTTCTTC	CASSYGRGARNEQFF
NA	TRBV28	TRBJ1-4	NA	TGTGCCAGCAGTTTGTCGACGACCCTTAAACTGTTTTTT	CASSLSTTLKLFF
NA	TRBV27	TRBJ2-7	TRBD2	TGTGCCAGCAGTTCAACTAGCGCCACCTACGAGCAGTACTTC	CASSSTSATYEQYF
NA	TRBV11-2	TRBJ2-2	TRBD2	TGTGCCAGCAGCTACGGGACTAGCGGGAACACCGGGGAGCTGTTTTTT	CASSYGTSGNTGELFF
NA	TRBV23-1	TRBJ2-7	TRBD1	TGCGCCAGCAGTCAATCGACAGGGAGAAGCTCCTACGAGCAGTACTTC	CASSQSTGRSSYEQYF
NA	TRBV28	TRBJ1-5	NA	TGTGCCAGCAGTTTTTATGCCTCGGGGGGAAGCAATCAGCCCCAGCATTTT	CASSFYASGGSNQPQHF